This T cell receptor (beta chain) was sequenced during a study of regulatory T cells in long-lasting Graves disease. Study in general: The antithyroid drugs taken by newly diagnosed Graves' patients had been used for under 3 months.

Specified time point: newly diagnosed GD, antithyroid drugs for less than 3 months. Researchers made the TCR library from RNA that was extracted from PBMCs. Trimming cost V 3 bases and J 5 bases; bases outside gene matches: 4. Germline values: CDR1 LNHNV, CDR2 YYDKDF (reference sequence). This CDR3 has 15 amino acids. Combining iRepertoire HTBI primers with Arm-PCR of CDR3 regions, the authors built TCR beta libraries. TCRdb re-called the multiplex PCR reads with MiXCR, one entry per CDR3 protein. Among roughly 500,000 distinct CDR3 sequences, approximately 12% were seen once, and the ten largest hold more than 8.5%. This clonotype was observed a few times. Its specificity is not known. The study's findings and limits: Those with persistent disease had in common more public clonotypes (about 2,500) than new patients (approximately 970). Reduced TCR diversity was observed in persistent Graves' patients versus newly diagnosed patients.

In addition, the sample was reused for a study of T cells in Graves' hyperthyroidism and ophthalmopathy. According to that study: Patients were aged 18 to 65, had disease duration under 2 months, and had newly diagnosed hyperthyroidism.

This chain connects TRBV15 to TRBJ2-2; 9 bases match TRBD1. This sample comprised peripheral blood mononuclear cells (PBMCs), obtained at new diagnosis, from a patient treated with antithyroid drugs. The clonotype comes from a man aged 25 to 45 with Graves disease. DNA of the CDR3: TGTGCCACCAGCAGGACAGGACAGGGGACCGGGGAGCTGTTTTTT. Amino acid sequence: CATSRTGQGTGELFF.